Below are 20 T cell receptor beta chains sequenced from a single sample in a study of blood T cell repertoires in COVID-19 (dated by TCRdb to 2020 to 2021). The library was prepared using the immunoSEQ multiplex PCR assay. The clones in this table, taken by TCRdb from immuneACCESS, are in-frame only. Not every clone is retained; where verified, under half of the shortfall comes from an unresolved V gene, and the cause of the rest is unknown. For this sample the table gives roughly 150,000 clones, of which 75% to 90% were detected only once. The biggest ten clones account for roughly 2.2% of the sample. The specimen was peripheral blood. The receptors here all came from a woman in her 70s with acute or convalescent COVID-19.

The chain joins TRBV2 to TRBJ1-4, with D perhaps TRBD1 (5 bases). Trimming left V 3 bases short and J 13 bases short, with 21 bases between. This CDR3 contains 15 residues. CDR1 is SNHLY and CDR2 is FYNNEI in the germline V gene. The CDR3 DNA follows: TGTGCCAGCAGTGATTTTCCCTCTTCAGGGCAGGGACTGTTTTTT. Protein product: CASSDFPSSGQGLFF.

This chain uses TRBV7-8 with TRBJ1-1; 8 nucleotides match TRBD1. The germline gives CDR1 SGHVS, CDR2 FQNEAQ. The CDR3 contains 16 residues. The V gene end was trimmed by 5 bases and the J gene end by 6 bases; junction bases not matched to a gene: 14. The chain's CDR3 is CASSPLTGGSTAEAFF. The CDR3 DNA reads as TGTGCCAGCAGCCCACTTACAGGGGGTTCGACCGCTGAAGCTTTCTTT.

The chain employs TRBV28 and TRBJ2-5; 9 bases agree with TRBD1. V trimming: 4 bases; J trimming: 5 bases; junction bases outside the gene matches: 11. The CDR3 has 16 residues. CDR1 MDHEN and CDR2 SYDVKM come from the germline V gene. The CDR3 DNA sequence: TGTGCCAGCAGTTCCTTGGGGACAGGGCTAAAGGAGACCCAGTACTTC. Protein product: CASSSLGTGLKETQYF.

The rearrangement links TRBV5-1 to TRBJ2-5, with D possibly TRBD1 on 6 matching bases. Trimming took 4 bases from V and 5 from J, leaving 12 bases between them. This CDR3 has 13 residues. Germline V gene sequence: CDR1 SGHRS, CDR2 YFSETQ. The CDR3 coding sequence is TGCGCCAGCAGCCCACAGGGTGGGGAGACCCAGTACTTC. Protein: CASSPQGGETQYF. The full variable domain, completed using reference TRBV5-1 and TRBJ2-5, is KAGVTQTPRYLIKTRGQQVTLSCSPISGHRSVSWYQQTPGQGLQFLFEYFSETQRNKGNFPGRFSGRQFSNSRSEMNVSTLELGDSALYLCASSPQGGETQYFGPGTRLLVL.

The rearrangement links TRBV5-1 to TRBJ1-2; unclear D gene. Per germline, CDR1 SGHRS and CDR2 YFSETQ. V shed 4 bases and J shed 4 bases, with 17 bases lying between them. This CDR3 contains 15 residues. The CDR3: CASSVHAQTTYGYTF. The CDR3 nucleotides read TGCGCCAGCAGCGTCCATGCACAAACCACCTATGGCTACACCTTC.

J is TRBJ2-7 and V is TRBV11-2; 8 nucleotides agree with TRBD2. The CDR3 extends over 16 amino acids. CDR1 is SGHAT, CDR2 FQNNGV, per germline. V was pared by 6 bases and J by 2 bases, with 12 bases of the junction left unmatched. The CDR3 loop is CASSRYELAGTYEQYF. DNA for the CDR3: TGTGCCAGCAGTAGATATGAGCTAGCGGGCACCTACGAGCAGTACTTC.

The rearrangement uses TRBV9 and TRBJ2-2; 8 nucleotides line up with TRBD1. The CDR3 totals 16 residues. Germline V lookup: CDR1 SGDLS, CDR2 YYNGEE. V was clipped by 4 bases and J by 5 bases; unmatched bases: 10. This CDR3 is CASSFWTGLGTGELFF. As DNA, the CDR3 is TGTGCCAGCAGCTTCTGGACAGGGCTTGGAACCGGGGAGCTGTTTTTT.

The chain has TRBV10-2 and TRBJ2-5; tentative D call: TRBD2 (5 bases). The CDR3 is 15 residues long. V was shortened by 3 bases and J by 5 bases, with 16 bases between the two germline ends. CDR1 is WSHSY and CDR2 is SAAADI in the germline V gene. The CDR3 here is CASSDPYGGRETQYF. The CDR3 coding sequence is TGCGCCAGCAGTGACCCCTACGGAGGTCGGGAGACCCAGTACTTC.

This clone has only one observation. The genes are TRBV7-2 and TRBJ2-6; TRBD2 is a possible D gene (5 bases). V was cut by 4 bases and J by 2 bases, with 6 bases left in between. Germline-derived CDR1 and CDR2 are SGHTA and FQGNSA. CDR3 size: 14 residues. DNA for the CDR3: TGTGCCAGCAGCTCCGGGGCTGGGGCCAACGTCCTGACTTTC. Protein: CASSSGAGANVLTF.

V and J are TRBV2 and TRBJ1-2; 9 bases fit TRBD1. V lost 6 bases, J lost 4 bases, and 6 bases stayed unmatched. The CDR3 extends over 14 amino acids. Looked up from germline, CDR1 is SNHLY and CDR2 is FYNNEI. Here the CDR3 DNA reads TGTGCCAGCAGCGCGGACAGGGGAGCCTATGGCTACACCTTC. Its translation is CASSADRGAYGYTF.

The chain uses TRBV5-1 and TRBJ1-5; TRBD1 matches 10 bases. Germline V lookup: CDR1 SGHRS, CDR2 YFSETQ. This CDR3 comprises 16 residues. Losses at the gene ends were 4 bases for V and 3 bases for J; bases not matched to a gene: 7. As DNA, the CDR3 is TGCGCCAGCAGCCCAGGGACAGGGGCCCCCAATCAGCCCCAGCATTTT. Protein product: CASSPGTGAPNQPQHF.

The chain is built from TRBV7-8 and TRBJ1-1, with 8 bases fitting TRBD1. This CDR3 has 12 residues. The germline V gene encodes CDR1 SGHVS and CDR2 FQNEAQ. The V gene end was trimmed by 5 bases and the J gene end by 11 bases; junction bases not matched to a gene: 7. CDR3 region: CASSHRTGSAFF. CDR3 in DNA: TGTGCCAGCAGCCATCGGACAGGGTCCGCTTTCTTT.

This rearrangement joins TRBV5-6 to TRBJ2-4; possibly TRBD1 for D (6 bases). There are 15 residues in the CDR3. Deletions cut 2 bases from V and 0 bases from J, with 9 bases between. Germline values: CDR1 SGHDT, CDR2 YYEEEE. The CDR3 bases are TGTGCCAGCAGCTTCAGGGGTTTAGCCAAAAACATTCAGTACTTC. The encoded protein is CASSFRGLAKNIQYF. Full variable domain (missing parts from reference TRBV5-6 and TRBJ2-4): DAGVTQSPTHLIKTRGQQVTLRCSPKSGHDTVSWYQQALGQGPQFIFQYYEEEERQRGNFPDRFSGHQFPNYSSELNVNALLLGDSALYLCASSFRGLAKNIQYFGAGTRLSVL.

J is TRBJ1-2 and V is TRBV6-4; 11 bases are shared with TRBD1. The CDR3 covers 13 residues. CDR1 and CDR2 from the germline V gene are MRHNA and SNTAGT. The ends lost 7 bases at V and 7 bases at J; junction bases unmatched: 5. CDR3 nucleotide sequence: TGTGCCAGCAAAGGACAGGGGGCCTTTGGCTACACCTTC. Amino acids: CASKGQGAFGYTF.

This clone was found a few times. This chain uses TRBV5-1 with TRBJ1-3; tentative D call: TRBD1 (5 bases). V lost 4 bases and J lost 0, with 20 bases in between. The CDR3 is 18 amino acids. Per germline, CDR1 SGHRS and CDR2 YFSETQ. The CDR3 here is CASSPRPTEPTSGNTIYF. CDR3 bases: TGCGCCAGCAGCCCACGACCGACAGAACCAACCTCTGGAAACACCATATATTTT.

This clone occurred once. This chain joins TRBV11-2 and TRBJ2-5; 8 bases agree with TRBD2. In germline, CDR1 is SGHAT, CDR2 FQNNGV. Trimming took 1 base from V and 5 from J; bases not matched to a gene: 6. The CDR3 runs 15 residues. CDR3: CASSLGGLVFETQYF. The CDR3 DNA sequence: TGTGCCAGCAGCTTAGGGGGACTAGTGTTTGAGACCCAGTACTTC.

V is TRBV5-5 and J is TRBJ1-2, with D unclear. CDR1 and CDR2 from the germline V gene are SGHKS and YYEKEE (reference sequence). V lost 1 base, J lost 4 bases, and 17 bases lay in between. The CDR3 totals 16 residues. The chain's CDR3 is CASSLSTEATIYGYTF. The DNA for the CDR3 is TGTGCCAGCAGCTTGTCGACGGAAGCTACTATCTATGGCTACACCTTC. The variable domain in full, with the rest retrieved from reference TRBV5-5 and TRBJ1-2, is DAGVTQSPTHLIKTRGQQVTLRCSPISGHKSVSWYQQVLGQGPQFIFQYYEKEERGRGNFPDRFSARQFPNYSSELNVNALLLGDSALYLCASSLSTEATIYGYTFGSGTRLTVV.

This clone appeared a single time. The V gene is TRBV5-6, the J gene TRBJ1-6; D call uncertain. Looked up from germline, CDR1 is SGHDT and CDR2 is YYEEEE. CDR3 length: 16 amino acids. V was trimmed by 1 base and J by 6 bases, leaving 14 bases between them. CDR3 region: CASSLSALLRNSPLHF. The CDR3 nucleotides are TGTGCCAGCAGCTTGAGTGCTTTGTTGCGTAATTCACCCCTCCACTTT.

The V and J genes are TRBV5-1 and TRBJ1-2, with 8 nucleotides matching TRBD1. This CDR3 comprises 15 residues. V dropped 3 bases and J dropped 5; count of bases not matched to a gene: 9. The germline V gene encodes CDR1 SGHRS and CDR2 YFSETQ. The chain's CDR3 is CASSSGAGGNYGYTF. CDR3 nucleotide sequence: TGCGCCAGCAGCTCCGGGGCAGGGGGCAATTATGGCTACACCTTC.

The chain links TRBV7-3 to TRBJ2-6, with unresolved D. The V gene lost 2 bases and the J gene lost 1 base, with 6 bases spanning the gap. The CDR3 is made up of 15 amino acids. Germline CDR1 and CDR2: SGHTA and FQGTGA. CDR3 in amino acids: CASSLSGSGANVLTF. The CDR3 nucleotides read TGTGCCAGCAGCTTATCCGGGTCTGGGGCCAACGTCCTGACTTTC.